The next 18 T cell receptor beta chains were all read from a single sample in a study of graft-versus-host responses after intestinal transplantation. The authors plated approximately 200,000 CFSE-labeled responder cells with approximately 200,000 irradiated, violet-dye-labeled stimulator cells. Assay: immunoSEQ multiplex PCR; the TCRdb copy retains only in-frame clones and omits some. The repertoire has a few thousand clones, 40% to 45% of them found once; the top ten carry 5.5% to 7%. Sample: alloreactive CD8+ T cells from a mixed lymphocyte reaction culture, taken before transplantation. The subset here: CFSE-low proliferating T cells sorted from roughly six-day pre-transplant mixed lymphocyte reaction (GvH or HvG direction). The source is a human patient who was an organ donor for intestinal transplantation.

This sequence joins TRBV11-2 and TRBJ2-1; the D is unclear. V was pared by 5 bases and J by 7 bases, with 9 bases between. This CDR3 is built from 12 residues. Germline V gene sequence: CDR1 SGHAT, CDR2 FQNNGV. CDR3 sequence reads: CASSPLLNEQFF. In nucleotides, the CDR3 is TGTGCCAGCAGCCCCCTCTTGAATGAGCAGTTCTTC.

The V gene is TRBV28, the J gene TRBJ2-3, with 12 bases lining up with TRBD2. In germline, CDR1 is MDHEN, CDR2 SYDVKM. V was pared by 3 bases and J by 3 bases, with 7 bases of the junction left unmatched. There are 17 residues in the CDR3. The CDR3 DNA reads TGTGCCAGCAGTTTCCTAACCGGGACTAGCGGGACAGATACGCAGTATTTT. It yields the protein CASSFLTGTSGTDTQYF.

This clone is judged large (0.1 to 1%). The chain combines TRBV6-5 with TRBJ1-2; D is uncertain. The germline V gene has CDR1 MNHEY and CDR2 SVGAGI. The V end was cut by 4 bases, the J end by 2 bases, with 8 bases between. This CDR3 comprises 13 residues. The CDR3 loop reads CASSWAENYGYTF. In DNA, the CDR3 is TGTGCCAGCAGTTGGGCAGAAAACTATGGCTACACCTTC.

The genes are TRBV7-9 and TRBJ1-2; D remains unclear. Trimming removed 10 bases from V and 0 bases from J, with 24 bases in between. Germline V gene sequence: CDR1 SEHNR, CDR2 FQNEAQ (reference sequence). CDR3 length equals 17 residues. The CDR3 DNA sequence: TGTGCCACTCCCCCGAGCCTCGCCTTGGGCCCTAACTATGGCTACACCTTC. It codes for CATPPSLALGPNYGYTF.

Concerning this clone itself: At one end the junction does not follow the germline gene, possibly because of a read error. The chain couples TRBV12-5 to TRBJ2-1, with a weak D call TRBD2 (6 bases). The germline V gene has CDR1 LGHNT and CDR2 FRNRAP. CDR3 length: 12 amino acids. Here the CDR3 reads CPYSGAYNEQFF. CDR3 sequence (DNA): TGCCCCTATAGCGGAGCCTACAATGAGCAGTTCTTC.

This chain connects TRBV5-8 to TRBJ2-7, with D unresolved. CDR1 SGHTS and CDR2 YDEGEE come from the germline V gene. The CDR3 consists of 15 residues. Trimming stripped 3 bases from V and 0 bases from J, with 13 bases between. CDR3 sequence (DNA): TGTGCCAGCAGCTACGGGTCGTCGAGCTCCTACGAGCAGTACTTC. Translated: CASSYGSSSSYEQYF.

The chain combines TRBV19 with TRBJ2-1, with D maybe TRBD2 (5 bases). The germline CDR1 and CDR2 sequences are LNHDA and SQIVND (reference sequence). V lost 7 bases and J 0 bases, leaving 13 bases between the germline ends. This CDR3 region has 15 residues. CDR3 sequence: CASTPDGSSYNEQFF. As DNA, the CDR3 is TGTGCCAGTACTCCCGATGGGAGCTCCTACAATGAGCAGTTCTTC.

V gene TRBV6-1 combines with J gene TRBJ1-5; D is perhaps TRBD1 (5 bases). The CDR3 is 16 residues long. CDR1 MNHNS and CDR2 SASEGT come from the germline V gene. With 3 bases removed from V and 0 bases from J, the gap between germline ends came to 12 bases. CDR3 residues: CASSEMQGYSNQPQHF. CDR3 in DNA: TGTGCCAGCAGTGAGATGCAGGGCTATAGCAATCAGCCCCAGCATTTT.

The CDR3 here is CAISFQGNGELFF. The CDR3 bases are TGTGCCATCAGTTTTCAGGGAAACGGGGAGCTGTTTTTT. The V call is TRBV10-3, the J call TRBJ2-2; D is perhaps TRBD1 (5 bases). CDR3 length: 13 residues. Germline V lookup: CDR1 ENHRY, CDR2 SYGVKD. V was clipped by 5 bases and J by 7 bases, with 11 bases between them.

This rearrangement joins TRBV5-5 to TRBJ1-2; 8 bases line up with TRBD1. Trimming took 4 bases from V and 12 from J; bases not matched to a gene: 11. CDR1 and CDR2 (germline): SGHKS, YYEKEE (reference sequence). The CDR3 runs 13 residues. CDR3 protein: CASSPLRDRSNTF. The CDR3 bases are TGTGCCAGCAGCCCCCTCCGGGACAGGTCTAACACCTTC. Full variable domain (rest looked up from reference TRBV5-5 and TRBJ1-2): DAGVTQSPTHLIKTRGQQVTLRCSPISGHKSVSWYQQVLGQGPQFIFQYYEKEERGRGNFPDRFSARQFPNYSSELNVNALLLGDSALYLCASSPLRDRSNTFGSGTRLTVV.

This clone was observed a few times. The chain combines TRBV4-1 with TRBJ2-3, with 15 bases matching TRBD2. Germline V CDR1 and CDR2: MGHRA, YSYEKL. V lost 2 bases, J lost 5 bases, and 8 bases stayed unmatched. The CDR3 has 18 residues. This CDR3 is CASSQIEGLAGGGDTQYF. CDR3 nucleotide sequence: TGCGCCAGCAGCCAAATCGAAGGACTAGCGGGAGGGGGAGATACGCAGTATTTT.

Comment on this clone: An end of the junction does not agree with germline; a read error may underlie this. The CDR3 is CASKTKLAESSYEQCF. CDR3 nucleotide sequence: TGTGCCAGCAAAACAAAACTAGCGGAGAGCTCCTACGAGCAGTGCTTC. The chain couples TRBV6-4 to TRBJ2-7; TRBD2 aligns across 8 bases. CDR1 is MRHNA, CDR2 SNTAGT, per germline. This CDR3 has 16 residues.

This clone is deemed medium-sized. V usage is TRBV4-1 and J usage is TRBJ1-1; 10 nucleotides match TRBD1. Per the germline V gene, CDR1 is MGHRA and CDR2 is YSYEKL. The J segment lost 5 bases and the V segment lost 5 bases, leaving 14 bases of the junction unmatched. This CDR3 has 17 amino acids. In nucleotides, the CDR3 is TGCGCCAGCAGCTGGGGCGGGACAGGGGCCGCTGGGACTGAAGCTTTCTTT. It codes for CASSWGGTGAAGTEAFF.

The chain uses TRBV19 and TRBJ2-3; tentative D call: TRBD2 (6 bases). CDR1 is LNHDA, CDR2 SQIVND, per germline (reference sequence). This CDR3 has 13 residues. V shed 9 bases and J shed 3 bases, with 13 bases lying between them. For the CDR3, the DNA is TGTGCCAGCTCCGGGGGTGGTACAGATACGCAGTATTTT. This codes for CASSGGGTDTQYF. The entire variable domain, with the rest obtained from reference TRBV19 and TRBJ2-3, is as follows: DGGITQSPKYLFRKEGQNVTLSCEQNLNHDAMYWYRQDPGQGLRLIYYSQIVNDFQKGDIAEGYSVSREKKESFPLTVTSAQKNPTAFYLCASSGGGTDTQYFGPGTRLTVL.

This clone was seen a handful of times. The V and J genes are TRBV18 and TRBJ2-1; 8 positions match TRBD2. V shed 3 bases and J 2 bases; nucleotides not matched to a gene: 12. The CDR3 runs 18 residues. Per the germline V gene, CDR1 is KGHSH and CDR2 is LQKENI. CDR3 in amino acids: CASSPTLSGSLTYNEQFF. CDR3 sequence (DNA): TGTGCCAGCTCACCGACCCTCAGCGGGAGTTTAACCTACAATGAGCAGTTCTTC.

By share of the sample, this clone is medium-sized. This rearrangement joins TRBV5-4 to TRBJ1-2; 11 bases match TRBD1. The V gene's germline CDR1 is SGHNT and CDR2 YYREEE (reference sequence). Trimming at V came to 3 bases and at J to 7 bases, leaving 8 bases not matched to a gene. CDR3 length: 15 amino acids. The CDR3 here is CASSSWTGGWGGYTF. DNA of the CDR3: TGTGCCAGCAGCTCCTGGACAGGGGGCTGGGGTGGCTACACCTTC.

The chain carries TRBV11-2 and TRBJ1-1; 7 bases align to TRBD1. V gave up 1 base and J gave up 7 bases; unmatched junction bases: 6. This CDR3 comprises 14 residues. Germline CDR1 and CDR2: SGHAT and FQNNGV. Here the CDR3 reads CASSLVGGGDEAFF. The CDR3 coding sequence is TGTGCCAGCAGCTTAGTAGGGGGCGGGGATGAAGCTTTCTTT.

By sample fraction, this clone is large. This rearrangement joins TRBV6-5 to TRBJ2-7; D is possibly TRBD2 (6 bases). Germline-derived CDR1 and CDR2 are MNHEY and SVGAGI. The CDR3 length is 13 residues. The V end was cut by 4 bases, the J end by 2 bases, with 9 bases between. The CDR3 DNA is TGTGCCAGCAGTTCGGGACTCACCTACGAGCAGTACTTC. It codes for CASSSGLTYEQYF.